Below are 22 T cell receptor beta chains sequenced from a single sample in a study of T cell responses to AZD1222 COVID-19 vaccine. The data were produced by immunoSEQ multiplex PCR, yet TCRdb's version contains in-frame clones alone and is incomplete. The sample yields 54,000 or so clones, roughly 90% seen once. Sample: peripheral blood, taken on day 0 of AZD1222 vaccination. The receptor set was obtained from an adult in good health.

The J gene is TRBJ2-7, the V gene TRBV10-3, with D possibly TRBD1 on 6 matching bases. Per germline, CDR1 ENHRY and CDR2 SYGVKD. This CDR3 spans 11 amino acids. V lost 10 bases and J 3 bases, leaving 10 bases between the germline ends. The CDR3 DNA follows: TGTGCCACCTACAGGGACTACGAGCAGTACTTC. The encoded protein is CATYRDYEQYF.

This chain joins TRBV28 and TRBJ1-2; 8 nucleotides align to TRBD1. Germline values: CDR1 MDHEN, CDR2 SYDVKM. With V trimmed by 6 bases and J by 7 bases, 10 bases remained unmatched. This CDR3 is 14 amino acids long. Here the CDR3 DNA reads TGTGCCAGCAGCGCCCCAGGGGGCGGCTTTGGCTACACCTTC. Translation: CASSAPGGGFGYTF.

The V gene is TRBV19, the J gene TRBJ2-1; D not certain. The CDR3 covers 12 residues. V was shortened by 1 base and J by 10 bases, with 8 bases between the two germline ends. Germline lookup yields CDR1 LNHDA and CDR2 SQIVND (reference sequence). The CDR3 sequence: CASSIALREQFF. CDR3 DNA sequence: TGTGCCAGTAGTATAGCGCTCAGGGAGCAGTTCTTC.

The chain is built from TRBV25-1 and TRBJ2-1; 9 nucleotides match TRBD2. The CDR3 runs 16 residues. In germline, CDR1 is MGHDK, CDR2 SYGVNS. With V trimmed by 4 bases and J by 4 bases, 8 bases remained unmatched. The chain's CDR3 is CASSVHLAGSYNEQFF. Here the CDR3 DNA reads TGTGCCAGCAGTGTCCACCTAGCGGGATCGTACAATGAGCAGTTCTTC.

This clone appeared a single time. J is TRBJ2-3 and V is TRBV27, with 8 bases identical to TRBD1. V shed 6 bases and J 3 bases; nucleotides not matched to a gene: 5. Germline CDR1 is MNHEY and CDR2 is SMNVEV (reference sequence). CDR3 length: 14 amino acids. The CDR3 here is CASRQQGVTDTQYF. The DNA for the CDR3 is TGTGCCAGCAGGCAACAGGGGGTTACAGATACGCAGTATTTT.

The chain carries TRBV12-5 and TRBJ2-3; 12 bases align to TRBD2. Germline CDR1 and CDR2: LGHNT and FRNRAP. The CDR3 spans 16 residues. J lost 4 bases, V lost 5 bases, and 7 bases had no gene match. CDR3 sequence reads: CASGQLLAGGPDTQYF. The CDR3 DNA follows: TGTGCTAGTGGTCAACTACTAGCGGGAGGCCCAGATACGCAGTATTTT.

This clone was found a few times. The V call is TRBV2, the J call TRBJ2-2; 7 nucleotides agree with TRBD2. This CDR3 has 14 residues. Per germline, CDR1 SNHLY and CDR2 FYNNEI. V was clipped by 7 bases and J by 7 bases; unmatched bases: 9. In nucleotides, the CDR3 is TGTGCCAGCAAAAGGATACTAGCGAACGGGGAGCTGTTTTTT. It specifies CASKRILANGELFF.

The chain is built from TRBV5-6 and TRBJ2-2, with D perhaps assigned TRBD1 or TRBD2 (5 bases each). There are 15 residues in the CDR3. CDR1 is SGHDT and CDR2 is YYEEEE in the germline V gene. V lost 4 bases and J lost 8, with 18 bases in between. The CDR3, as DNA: TGTGCCAGCAGCCTCCCTGGGACGCCGACGGGGGAGCTGTTTTTT. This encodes CASSLPGTPTGELFF.

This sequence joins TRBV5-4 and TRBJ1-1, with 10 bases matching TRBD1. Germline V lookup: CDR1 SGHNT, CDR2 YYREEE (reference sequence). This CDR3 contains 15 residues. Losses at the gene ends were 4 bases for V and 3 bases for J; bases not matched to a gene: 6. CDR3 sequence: CASSPPTGGHTEAFF. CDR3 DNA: TGTGCCAGCAGCCCTCCGACAGGGGGCCACACTGAAGCTTTCTTT. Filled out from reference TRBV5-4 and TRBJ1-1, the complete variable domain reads ETGVTQSPTHLIKTRGQQVTLRCSSQSGHNTVSWYQQALGQGPQFIFQYYREEENGRGNFPPRFSGLQFPNYSSELNVNALELDDSALYLCASSPPTGGHTEAFFGQGTRLTVV.

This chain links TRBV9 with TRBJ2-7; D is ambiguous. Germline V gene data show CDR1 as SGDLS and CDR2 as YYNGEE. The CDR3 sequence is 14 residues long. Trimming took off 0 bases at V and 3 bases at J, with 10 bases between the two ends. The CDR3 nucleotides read TGTGCCAGCAGCGTAGCCCCAGACAACTACGAGCAGTACTTC. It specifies CASSVAPDNYEQYF.

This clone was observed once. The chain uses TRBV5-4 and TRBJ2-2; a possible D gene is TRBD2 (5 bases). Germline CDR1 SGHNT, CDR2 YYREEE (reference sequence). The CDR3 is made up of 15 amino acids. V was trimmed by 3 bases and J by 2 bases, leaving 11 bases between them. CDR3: CASSYTRTNTGELFF. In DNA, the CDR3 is TGTGCCAGCAGCTACACTAGAACAAACACCGGGGAGCTGTTTTTT. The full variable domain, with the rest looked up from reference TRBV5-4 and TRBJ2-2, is ETGVTQSPTHLIKTRGQQVTLRCSSQSGHNTVSWYQQALGQGPQFIFQYYREEENGRGNFPPRFSGLQFPNYSSELNVNALELDDSALYLCASSYTRTNTGELFFGEGSRLTVL.

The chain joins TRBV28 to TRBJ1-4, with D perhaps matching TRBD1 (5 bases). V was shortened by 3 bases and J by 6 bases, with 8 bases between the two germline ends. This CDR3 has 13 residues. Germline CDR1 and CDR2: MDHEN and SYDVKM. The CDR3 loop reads CASSFVRDEKLFF. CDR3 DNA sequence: TGTGCCAGCAGTTTTGTCAGGGATGAAAAACTGTTTTTT.

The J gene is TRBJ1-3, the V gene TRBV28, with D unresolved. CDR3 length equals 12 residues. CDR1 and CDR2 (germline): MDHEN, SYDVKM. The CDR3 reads CGTTFSGNTIYF. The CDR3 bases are TGTGGAACTACGTTCTCTGGAAACACCATATATTTT.

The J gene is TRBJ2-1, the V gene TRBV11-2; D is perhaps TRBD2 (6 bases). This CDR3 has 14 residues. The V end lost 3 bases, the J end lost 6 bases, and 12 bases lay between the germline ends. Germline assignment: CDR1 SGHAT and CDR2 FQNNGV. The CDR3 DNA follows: TGTGCCAGCAGCTTTTGGGACTGGCTCAATGAGCAGTTCTTC. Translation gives CASSFWDWLNEQFF.

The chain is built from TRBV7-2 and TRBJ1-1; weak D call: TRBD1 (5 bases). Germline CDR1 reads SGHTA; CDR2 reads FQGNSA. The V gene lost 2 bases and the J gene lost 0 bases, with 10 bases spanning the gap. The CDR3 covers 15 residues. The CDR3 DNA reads TGTGCCAGCAGCTTAACAGGACTAATGAACACTGAAGCTTTCTTT. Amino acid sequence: CASSLTGLMNTEAFF.

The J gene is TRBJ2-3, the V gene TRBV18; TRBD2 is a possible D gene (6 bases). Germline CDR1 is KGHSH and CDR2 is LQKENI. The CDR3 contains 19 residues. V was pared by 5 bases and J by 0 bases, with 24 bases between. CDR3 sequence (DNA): TGTGCCAGCTCAGCCACGGGGGTGGCAACCCGATCTAGCACAGATACGCAGTATTTT. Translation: CASSATGVATRSSTDTQYF.

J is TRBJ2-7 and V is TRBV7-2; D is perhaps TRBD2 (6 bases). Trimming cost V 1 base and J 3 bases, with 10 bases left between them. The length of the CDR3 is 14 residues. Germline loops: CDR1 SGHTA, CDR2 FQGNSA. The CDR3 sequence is CASSLGGTDYEQYF. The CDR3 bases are TGTGCCAGCAGCTTAGGGGGGACTGACTACGAGCAGTACTTC.

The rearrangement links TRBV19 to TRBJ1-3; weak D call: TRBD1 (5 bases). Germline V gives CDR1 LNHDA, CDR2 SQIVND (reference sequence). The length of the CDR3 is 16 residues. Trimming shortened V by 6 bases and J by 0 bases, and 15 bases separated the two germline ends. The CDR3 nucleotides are TGTGCCAGTAGCACTAGGGACCGAGTCTCTGGAAACACCATATATTTT. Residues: CASSTRDRVSGNTIYF.

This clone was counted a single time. The CDR3 spells CASTGVGNEQFF. The CDR3 DNA follows: TGTGCCAGCACCGGGGTTGGCAATGAGCAGTTCTTC. The J gene is TRBJ2-1, the V gene TRBV28; D may be TRBD2 (5 bases). Germline V lookup: CDR1 MDHEN, CDR2 SYDVKM. Trimming left V 7 bases short and J 6 bases short, with 10 bases between. The CDR3 is 12 amino acids.

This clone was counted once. CDR3 nucleotides: TGTGCCAGCAGTGGGAGGGGGGCGCCGGGGACTGAAGCTTTCTTT. Protein sequence: CASSGRGAPGTEAFF. The chain combines TRBV2 with TRBJ1-1, with a possible D match to TRBD1 (6 bases). V was pared by 4 bases and J by 5 bases, with 17 bases between. This CDR3 is 15 amino acids long. Per the germline V gene, CDR1 is SNHLY and CDR2 is FYNNEI. The full variable domain, in which reference TRBV2 and TRBJ1-1 provide the parts outside the CDR3, is EPEVTQTPSHQVTQMGQEVILRCVPISNHLYFYWYRQILGQKVEFLVSFYNNEISEKSEIFDDQFSVERPDGSNFTLKIRSTKLEDSAMYFCASSGRGAPGTEAFFGQGTRLTVV.

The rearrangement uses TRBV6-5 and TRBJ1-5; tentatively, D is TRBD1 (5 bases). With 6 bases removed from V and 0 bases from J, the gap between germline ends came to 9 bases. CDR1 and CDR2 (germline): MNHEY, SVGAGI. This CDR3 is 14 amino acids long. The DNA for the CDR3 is TGTGCCAGCAGCGGACACTATAGCAATCAGCCCCAGCATTTT. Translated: CASSGHYSNQPQHF.

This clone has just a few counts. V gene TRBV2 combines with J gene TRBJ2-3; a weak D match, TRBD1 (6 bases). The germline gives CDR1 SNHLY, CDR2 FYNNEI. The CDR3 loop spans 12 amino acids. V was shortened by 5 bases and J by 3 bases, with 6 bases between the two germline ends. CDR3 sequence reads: CASSQGTDTQYF. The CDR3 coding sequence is TGTGCCAGCAGTCAGGGGACAGATACGCAGTATTTT.